This TCR beta chain was captured by sequencing in a study of T cells in Graves' hyperthyroidism and ophthalmopathy. In its sample, this clonotype was seen a few times. Losses at the gene ends were 3 bases for V and 0 bases for J; bases not matched to a gene: 17. CDR3 length: 21 residues. The germline V gene encodes CDR1 SGHDN and CDR2 FVKESK. Amplified TCR beta CDR3 regions derived from RNA transcripts. When the TCR CDR3 underwent first-round RT-PCR, the HTBI primer set was used. TCRdb itself ran the multiplex PCR reads through MiXCR, one entry per CDR3 protein. The profile shows fewer than 400,000 distinct CDR3 sequences, about 15% of them singletons.

V is TRBV14 and J is TRBJ2-1; TRBD2 matches at 10 bases. The TCR sequence derives from a man under 40 with Graves' hyperthyroidism. The sequenced sample consisted of blood. CDR3 protein: CASSHPLPGLAPQSSYNEQFF. The CDR3 DNA reads as TGTGCCAGCAGCCACCCACTACCGGGACTAGCGCCCCAAAGCTCCTACAATGAGCAGTTCTTC.